The sequence of this T cell receptor (beta chain) was determined in a study of cytomegalovirus exposure and HLA in healthy donors (dated by TCRdb to about 2017). In the study overall: According to an earlier analysis of 587 of the donors, some 180 million T cells yielded 90 million to 130 million unique TCR beta sequences and around 280 Gb of sequence data. The study profiled the T cell repertoires of hundreds of subjects by immunosequencing and related them to cytomegalovirus serostatus. In an earlier analysis of a few hundred of the donors, high-throughput TCR beta sequencing was used to judge whether each TCR beta V gene segment behaved as functional or pseudogenic. Besides the first cohort of under 700 subjects, a separate validation cohort made up of roughly 130 different subjects was used. Class I and class II HLA loci were covered by the typing at four-digit resolution. Typing coverage differed by locus: A, B, C, DRB1 and DQB1 were typed in roughly 620-630 donors, DQA1 in about 500, DPA1 in some 610, and DPB1 in 400 to 480. Several DR-DQ haplotypes were treated as single units for association and clustering because of strong linkage in the cohort. To predict cytomegalovirus infection status, the study combined high-throughput TCR immunosequencing, statistical association of individual TCRs with disease status, and machine learning. A later genetic analysis took genome-wide SNP genotypes for about 65% of the 666 donors and used that subset as a discovery cohort. A later analysis re-examined previously published TCR beta repertoires from hundreds of donors and added high-resolution HLA genotyping to investigate patterns of TCR occurrence. Rather than drawing on any new phenotypic data, the later analysis identified candidate immune exposures from TCR beta sequences and the way those sequences occurred across donors. Donor age, sex, ethnicity and CMV serostatus were collected together with the repertoire data. Among roughly 370 genotyped donors of the cohort, an average of 235,054 unique TCR beta nucleotide sequences were sequenced per donor, roughly 18% of them non-productive. Every repertoire in the discovery cohort had been generated on one and the same sequencing platform. The aim of the study was to test whether cataloging public T cell receptors could identify signatures of past pathogen exposure. An early release that covered about 640 HLA-typed donors contained about 300 gigabases of sequencing data and tens of millions of unique TCR sequences. Of the 350 to 400 genotyped donors, approximately 83% fell in the genetic ancestry cluster associated with self-reported Caucasian donors.

Overall study results and their limits: A cluster of highly shared sequence variants was judged likely to be a technical artifact of the sequencing pipeline. When HLA alleles, especially DR and DQ, strongly co-occurred, TCR associations were difficult to assign to individual alleles. Some IMGT-functional V segments, including TRBV6-2 and TRBV6-3, could not be distinguished by the 87-base-pair reads and were therefore excluded. An association between a missense DCLRE1C variant and V-gene and J-gene trimming of TCR beta chains was found in a later genetic analysis and replicated in an independent cohort. Compared with equally common non-associated chains, HLA-associated TCR beta chains in a later analysis were more clonally expanded and had lower generation probabilities. According to the authors, the approach could potentially be generalized to other disease states and immunological phenotypes. At a false discovery rate of 0.05, a later analysis linked 16,951 TCR beta sequences to specific HLA alleles. The classifier was reported to diagnose cytomegalovirus status with high specificity and sensitivity in both the original and validation cohorts. Most TCR sequences were seen in very few donors, while some public TCRs were found in many individuals. Most CMV-associated TCR beta chains appeared to be HLA-restricted in a later analysis, and the HLA associations seemed to be driven largely by CMV exposure. In a later analysis, the rate of TCR association differed among HLA loci, with DRB1 alleles having the most associated TCRs and HLA-C alleles having the fewest. CMV serostatus was the only immune exposure information available for the cohort. Roughly uniform sequencing depth across donors was assumed in presence/absence analyses, although this assumption may not hold. A further reported finding was that TCR beta sequences accurately predicted the HLA-A and HLA-B alleles for most subjects in the first cohort. A later analysis reported that several top co-occurrence clusters appeared linked to parvovirus B19, influenza, CMV and Epstein-Barr virus. Broadly in line with IMGT annotations, most TCR beta V segments showed up in productive rearrangements about 87% or about 30% of the time in an earlier analysis of around 550 of the donors. Because HLA typing was missing for some donors at each locus, association tests included only the typed subset. In this cohort, only TCR beta chains were sequenced, and detectable features were limited by the absence of alpha or paired-chain data. In vitro tests confirmed that a few of the cytomegalovirus-associated TCR beta chains recognize cytomegalovirus antigens. Correlated functional status among segregating V segments might be attributable to linkage disequilibrium, but an unknown experimental factor could not be ruled out. Compared with the approximately 700-donor mean, donors in an Asian-associated ancestry cluster had fewer N-insertions in productive TCRs, according to a later genetic analysis. In the study, some 180 TCR beta chains were listed as associated with cytomegalovirus. Over 15 rarely observed V segments, including chromosome 9 orphons, were excluded from the earlier analysis of approximately 500 of the donors because counts were too low.

The cohort comprised hundreds of healthy bone marrow donors. At the time of sampling, all cohort members were nominally healthy, though unrecorded immune exposures were likely present. The donor was CMV seronegative and was included in the group of hundreds of seronegative cohort members. A peripheral blood sample was provided by each donor, and peripheral blood mononuclear cells were used for TCR beta sequencing. Genomic DNA extraction from the blood cell samples was performed with the Qiagen DNeasy Blood Extraction Kit. Library construction relied on the immunoSEQ multiplex PCR assay. For the multiplex PCR, a mixture combining 60 forward primers for TCR Vbeta segments and 13 reverse primers for TCR Jbeta segments was used. Amplification of the CDR3 region of rearranged TCR beta genes was performed with a multiplex PCR assay on genomic DNA. The amplified TCR beta libraries were sequenced on the Illumina HiSeq System as 87-base-pair reads. The authors' analysis ran thus. In a later analysis, tens of millions of unique TCR beta chains were counted across the 650 to 750 repertoires, and approximately 9.9 million of these chains were shared by at least two donors. To remove PCR and sequencing errors, raw reads were error-corrected and collapsed into unique sequences using a nearest-neighbor algorithm that merged closely related sequences. V, D and J gene segments were assigned by aligning CDR3 sequences to IMGT reference sequences. For a sequence to be retained, at least a six-nucleotide match to both a V gene segment and a J gene segment was required. Rearrangements were called productive when the CDR3 lacked stop codons and stayed in frame with V and J; all others were non-productive. CDR3 was defined according to IMGT convention as the region running from the second conserved V-encoded cysteine to the conserved J-encoded phenylalanine. The earlier analysis of 500 to 650 of the donors excluded any sequence lacking an unambiguous match to a single V gene segment. In an earlier analysis of approximately 590 of the donors, a V segment was called functional when productive rearrangements were above 56.7%, and segregating when the standard deviation between donors exceeded 5%. A statistical classification framework was built for diagnosing cytomegalovirus status from the catalog of TCR beta chain sequences. In a later analysis, TCR nucleotide sequences were compared against IMGT/GENE-DB human TR gene sequences so that V and J genes could be assigned. Using the TCRdist pipeline, a later analysis assigned CDR3 sequences along with most-parsimonious VDJ recombination scenarios. In a later analysis, each TCR beta chain was defined by its CDR3 amino acid sequence together with its V-gene family, and reads without a unique V-gene family were excluded. A later analysis removed 450 to 600 highly shared, low-generation-probability nucleotide sequences to deal with suspected cross-contamination and a sequencing artifact. In a later analysis, a clonal expansion index for each public chain was calculated from normalized within-repertoire ranks of inferred template counts. Generation probabilities in a later analysis came from a VDJ recombination model fitted to out-of-frame rearrangements, and those results were checked against IGoR. In a later analysis, hypergeometric tests were used to score TCR-TCR, TCR-HLA and TCR-CMV co-occurrence, with a repertoire-size bias correction applied to TCR pairs. In a later analysis, false discovery rates were estimated by permuting HLA or CMV assignments 20 times. A later analysis grouped co-occurring TCRs with DBSCAN, adding TCRdist sequence similarity when clustering within HLA-allele-positive subsets. Co-occurrence clustering excluded repertoires with fewer than 30,000 or more than 120,000 public chains, plus five with anomalous nucleotide sharing. The clones in this table, taken by TCRdb from immuneACCESS, are in-frame only. Not every clone is retained; where verified, under half of the shortfall comes from an unresolved V gene, and the cause of the rest is unknown. V, J and clone size derive from that table, while D and trimming were established from the DNA sequence. The sample includes 150,000 to 200,000 clones, with approximately 80% observed a single time. 3% to 4% of the sample lies in the top ten.

V and J are truncated by 3 bases and 0 bases respectively, leaving an intervening sequence of 11 bases. Via the germline V gene (reference sequence), CDR1 is LNHDA and CDR2 SQIVND. The CDR3, cysteine through phenylalanine, is 15 amino acids long. Only the CDR3 portion is preserved as DNA: 45 bases, with reading frame beginning at the first base. About this clone: The antigen it binds to is not known. Within one base of it there is no much larger clone, and no base qualities were kept.

The sequence was collected from a male donor in good health and CMV-seronegative. The sequence joins TRBV19 to TRBJ1-2, and TRBD1 may be the D gene, going by 6 matching bases. The sequenced material came from PBMCs. The CDR3 protein sequence reads: CASSIMDSANYGYTF. The DNA reads as follows: TGTGCCAGTAGTATTATGGACAGTGCTAACTATGGCTACACCTTC.